This T cell receptor beta chain is drawn from a study of post-analysis software for immune sequencing data. Overall study results and limits: Samples from one preparation batch, clustered by F measure, grouped strongly together. The five TRBV segments detected at higher frequency in patients than in controls included TRBV5-6, TRBV5-1 and TRBV20-1. Multiple sclerosis patients had significantly lower normalized Chao1 diversity than controls.

Comment on this clonotype: What it binds is not known.

CDR3 length: 14 amino acids. The germline CDR1 and CDR2 sequences are SQVTM and ANQGSEA. cDNA libraries of TCR beta carried unique molecular identifiers. Starting from approximately 0.95 to 9.8 million T cells, the study yielded 450,000 to 500,000 cDNA molecules. A single record per CDR3 protein comes from TCRdb applying MiXCR to the PCR reads. The sample holds more than 500,000 distinct CDR3 sequences, 34% seen once. This chain connects TRBV29-1 to TRBJ2-7; weak D call: TRBD1 (6 bases). The end of the DNA aligns better with TRBJ2-5, so the J call may be wrong. Material for sequencing was blood. The source is a girl under 18 with multiple sclerosis. The CDR3: CSVDFPQGRETQYF. In DNA, the CDR3 is TGCAGCGTTGATTTTCCACAGGGAAGGGAGACCCAGTACTTC.